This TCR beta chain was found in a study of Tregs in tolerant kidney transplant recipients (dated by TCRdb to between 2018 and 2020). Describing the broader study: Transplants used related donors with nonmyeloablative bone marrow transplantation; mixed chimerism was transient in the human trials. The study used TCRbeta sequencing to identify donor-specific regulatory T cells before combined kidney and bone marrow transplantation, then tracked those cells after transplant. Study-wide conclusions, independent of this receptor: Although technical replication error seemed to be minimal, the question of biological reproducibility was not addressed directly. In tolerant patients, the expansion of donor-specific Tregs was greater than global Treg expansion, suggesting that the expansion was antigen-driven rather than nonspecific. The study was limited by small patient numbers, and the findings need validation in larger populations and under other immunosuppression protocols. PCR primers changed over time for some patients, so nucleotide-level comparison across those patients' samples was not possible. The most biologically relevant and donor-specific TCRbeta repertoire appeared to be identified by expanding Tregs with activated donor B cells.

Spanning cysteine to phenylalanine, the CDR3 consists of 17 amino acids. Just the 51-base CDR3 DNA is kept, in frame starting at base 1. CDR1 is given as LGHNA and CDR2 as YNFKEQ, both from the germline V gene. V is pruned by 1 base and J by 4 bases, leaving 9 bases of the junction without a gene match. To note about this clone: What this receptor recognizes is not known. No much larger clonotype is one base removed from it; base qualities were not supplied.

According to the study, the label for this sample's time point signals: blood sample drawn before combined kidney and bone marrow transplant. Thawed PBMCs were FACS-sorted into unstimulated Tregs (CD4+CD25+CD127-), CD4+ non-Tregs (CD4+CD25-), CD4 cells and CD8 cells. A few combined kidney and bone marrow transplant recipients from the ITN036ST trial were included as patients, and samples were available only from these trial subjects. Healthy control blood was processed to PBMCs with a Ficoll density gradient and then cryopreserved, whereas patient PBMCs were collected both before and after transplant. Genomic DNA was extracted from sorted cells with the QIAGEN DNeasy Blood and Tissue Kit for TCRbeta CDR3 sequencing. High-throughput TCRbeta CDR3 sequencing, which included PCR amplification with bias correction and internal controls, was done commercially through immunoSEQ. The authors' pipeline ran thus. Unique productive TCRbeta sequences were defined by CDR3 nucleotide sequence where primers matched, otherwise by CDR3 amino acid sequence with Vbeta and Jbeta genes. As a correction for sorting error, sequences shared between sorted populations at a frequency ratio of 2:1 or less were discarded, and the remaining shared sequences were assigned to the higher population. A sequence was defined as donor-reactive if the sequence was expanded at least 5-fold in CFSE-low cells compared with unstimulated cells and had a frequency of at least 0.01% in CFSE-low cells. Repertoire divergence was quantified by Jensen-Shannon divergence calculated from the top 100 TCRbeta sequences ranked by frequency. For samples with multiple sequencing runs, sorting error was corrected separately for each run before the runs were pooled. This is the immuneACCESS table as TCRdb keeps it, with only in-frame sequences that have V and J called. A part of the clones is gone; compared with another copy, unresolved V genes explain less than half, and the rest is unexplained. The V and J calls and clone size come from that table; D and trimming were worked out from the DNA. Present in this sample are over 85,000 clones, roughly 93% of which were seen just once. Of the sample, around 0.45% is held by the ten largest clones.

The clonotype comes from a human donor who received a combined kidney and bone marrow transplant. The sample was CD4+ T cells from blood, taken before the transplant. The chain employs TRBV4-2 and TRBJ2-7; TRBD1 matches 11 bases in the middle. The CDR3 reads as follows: CASSQVQTGTGGYEQYF. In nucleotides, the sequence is TGTGCCAGCAGCCAAGTCCAAACCGGGACAGGGGGTTACGAGCAGTACTTC.